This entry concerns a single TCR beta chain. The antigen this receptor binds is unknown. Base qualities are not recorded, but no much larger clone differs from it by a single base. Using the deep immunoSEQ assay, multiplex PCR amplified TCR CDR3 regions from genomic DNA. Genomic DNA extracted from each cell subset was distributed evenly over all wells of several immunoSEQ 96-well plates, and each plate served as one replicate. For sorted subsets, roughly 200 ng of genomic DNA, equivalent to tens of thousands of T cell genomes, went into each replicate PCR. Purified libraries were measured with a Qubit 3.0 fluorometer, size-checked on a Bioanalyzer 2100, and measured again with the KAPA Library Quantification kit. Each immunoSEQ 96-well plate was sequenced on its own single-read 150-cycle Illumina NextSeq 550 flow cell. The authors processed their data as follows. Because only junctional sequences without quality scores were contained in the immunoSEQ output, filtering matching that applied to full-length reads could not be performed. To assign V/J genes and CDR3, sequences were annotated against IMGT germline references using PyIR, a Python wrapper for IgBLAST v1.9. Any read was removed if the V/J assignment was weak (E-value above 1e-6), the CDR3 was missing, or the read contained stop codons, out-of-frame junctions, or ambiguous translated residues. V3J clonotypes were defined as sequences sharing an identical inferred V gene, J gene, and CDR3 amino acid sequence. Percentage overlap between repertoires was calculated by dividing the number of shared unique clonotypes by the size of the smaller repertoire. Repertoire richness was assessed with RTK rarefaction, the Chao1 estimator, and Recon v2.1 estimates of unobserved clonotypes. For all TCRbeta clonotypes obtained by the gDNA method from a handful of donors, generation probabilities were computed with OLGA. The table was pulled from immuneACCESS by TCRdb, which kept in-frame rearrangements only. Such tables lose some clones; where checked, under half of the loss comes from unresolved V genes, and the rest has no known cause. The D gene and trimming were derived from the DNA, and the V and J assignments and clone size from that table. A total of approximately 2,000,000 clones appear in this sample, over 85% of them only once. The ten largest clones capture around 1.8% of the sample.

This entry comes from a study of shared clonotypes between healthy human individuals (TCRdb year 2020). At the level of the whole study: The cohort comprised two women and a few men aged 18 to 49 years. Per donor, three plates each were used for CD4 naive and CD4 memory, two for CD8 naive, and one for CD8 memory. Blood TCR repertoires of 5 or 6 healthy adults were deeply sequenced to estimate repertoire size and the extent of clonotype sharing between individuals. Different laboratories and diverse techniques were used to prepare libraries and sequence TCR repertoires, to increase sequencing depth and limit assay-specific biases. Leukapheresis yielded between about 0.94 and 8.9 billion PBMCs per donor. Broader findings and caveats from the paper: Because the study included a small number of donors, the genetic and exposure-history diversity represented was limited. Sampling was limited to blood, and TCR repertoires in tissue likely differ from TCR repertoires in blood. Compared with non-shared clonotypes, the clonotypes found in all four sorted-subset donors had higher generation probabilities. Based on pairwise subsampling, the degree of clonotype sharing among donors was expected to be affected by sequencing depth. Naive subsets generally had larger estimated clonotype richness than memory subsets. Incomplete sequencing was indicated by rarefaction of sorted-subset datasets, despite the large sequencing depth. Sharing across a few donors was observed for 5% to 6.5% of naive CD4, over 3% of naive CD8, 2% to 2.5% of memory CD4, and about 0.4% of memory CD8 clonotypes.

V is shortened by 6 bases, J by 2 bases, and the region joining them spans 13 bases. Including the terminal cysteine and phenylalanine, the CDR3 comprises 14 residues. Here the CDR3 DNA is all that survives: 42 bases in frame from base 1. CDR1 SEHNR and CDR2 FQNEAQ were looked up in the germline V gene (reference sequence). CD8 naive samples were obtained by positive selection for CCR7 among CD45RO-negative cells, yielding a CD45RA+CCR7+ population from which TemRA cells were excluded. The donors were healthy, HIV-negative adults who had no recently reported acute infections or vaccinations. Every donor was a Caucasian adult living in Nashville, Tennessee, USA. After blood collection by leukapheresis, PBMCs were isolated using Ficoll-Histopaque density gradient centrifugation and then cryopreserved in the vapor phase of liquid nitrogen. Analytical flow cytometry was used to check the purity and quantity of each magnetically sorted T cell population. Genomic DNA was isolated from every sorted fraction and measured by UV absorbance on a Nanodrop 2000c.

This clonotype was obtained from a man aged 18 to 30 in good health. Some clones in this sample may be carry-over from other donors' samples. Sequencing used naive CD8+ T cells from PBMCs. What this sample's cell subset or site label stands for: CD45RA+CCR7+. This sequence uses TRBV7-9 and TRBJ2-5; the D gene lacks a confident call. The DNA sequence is TGTGCCAGCAGGTGCTATAGAGATCAAGAGACCCAGTACTTC. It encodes CASRCYRDQETQYF.